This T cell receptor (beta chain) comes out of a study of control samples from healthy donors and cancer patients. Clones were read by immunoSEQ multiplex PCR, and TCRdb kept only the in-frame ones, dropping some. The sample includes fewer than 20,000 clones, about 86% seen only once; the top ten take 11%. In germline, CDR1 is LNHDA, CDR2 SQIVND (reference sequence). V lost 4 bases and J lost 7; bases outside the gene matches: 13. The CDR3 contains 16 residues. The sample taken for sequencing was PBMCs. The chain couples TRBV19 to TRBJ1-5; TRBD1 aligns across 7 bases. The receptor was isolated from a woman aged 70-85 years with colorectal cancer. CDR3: CASSKSRQGGRQPQHF. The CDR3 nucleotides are TGTGCCAGTAGTAAATCCCGACAGGGTGGCCGGCAGCCCCAGCATTTT.